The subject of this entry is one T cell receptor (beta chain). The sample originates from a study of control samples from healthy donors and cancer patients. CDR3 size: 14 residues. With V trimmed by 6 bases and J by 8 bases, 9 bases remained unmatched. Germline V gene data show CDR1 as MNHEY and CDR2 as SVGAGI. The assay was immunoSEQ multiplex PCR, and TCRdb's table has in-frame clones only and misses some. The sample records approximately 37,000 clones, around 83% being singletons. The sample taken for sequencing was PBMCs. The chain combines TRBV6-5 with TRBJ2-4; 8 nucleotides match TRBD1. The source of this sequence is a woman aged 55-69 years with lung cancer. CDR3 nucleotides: TGTGCCAGCAGGGACAGGGCCCTAGGGGACATTCAGTACTTC. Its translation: CASRDRALGDIQYF.